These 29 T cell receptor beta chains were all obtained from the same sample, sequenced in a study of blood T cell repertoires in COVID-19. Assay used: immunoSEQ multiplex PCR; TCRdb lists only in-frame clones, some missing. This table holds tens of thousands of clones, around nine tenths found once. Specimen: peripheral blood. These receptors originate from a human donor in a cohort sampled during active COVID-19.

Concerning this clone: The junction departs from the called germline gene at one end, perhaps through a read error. The CDR3 DNA follows: TGTGCCAGCAGCGTTGGGACAGCCCTGTACTTC. Encoded protein: CASSVGTALYF. The chain couples TRBV9 to TRBJ1-2, with 7 bases matching TRBD1. The CDR3 is 11 amino acids. Germline V gene lookup returns CDR1 SGDLS and CDR2 YYNGEE.

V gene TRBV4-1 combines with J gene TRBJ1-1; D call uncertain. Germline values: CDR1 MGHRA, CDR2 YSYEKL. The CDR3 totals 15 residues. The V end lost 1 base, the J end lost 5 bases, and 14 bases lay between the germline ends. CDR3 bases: TGCGCCAGCAGCCAAGTCGAGGGTAGTAGAACTGAAGCTTTCTTT. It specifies CASSQVEGSRTEAFF.

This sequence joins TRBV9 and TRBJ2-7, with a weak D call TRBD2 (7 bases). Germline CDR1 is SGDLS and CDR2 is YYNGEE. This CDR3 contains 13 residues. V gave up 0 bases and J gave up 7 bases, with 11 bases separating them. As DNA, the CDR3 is TGTGCCAGCAGCGTAGGAGGGGGGGGAGAGCAGTACTTC. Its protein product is CASSVGGGGEQYF.

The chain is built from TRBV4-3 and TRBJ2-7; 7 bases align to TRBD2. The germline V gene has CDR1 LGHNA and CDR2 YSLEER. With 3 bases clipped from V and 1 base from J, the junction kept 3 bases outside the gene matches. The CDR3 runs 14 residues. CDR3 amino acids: CASSHQAGSYEQYF. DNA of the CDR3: TGCGCCAGCAGCCACCAAGCGGGGTCCTACGAGCAGTACTTC.

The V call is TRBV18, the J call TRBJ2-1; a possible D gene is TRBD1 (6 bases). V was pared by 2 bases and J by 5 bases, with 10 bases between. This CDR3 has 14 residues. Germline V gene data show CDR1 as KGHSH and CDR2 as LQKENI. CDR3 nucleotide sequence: TGTGCCAGCTCACCAGGGACACAACACAATGAGCAGTTCTTC. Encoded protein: CASSPGTQHNEQFF.

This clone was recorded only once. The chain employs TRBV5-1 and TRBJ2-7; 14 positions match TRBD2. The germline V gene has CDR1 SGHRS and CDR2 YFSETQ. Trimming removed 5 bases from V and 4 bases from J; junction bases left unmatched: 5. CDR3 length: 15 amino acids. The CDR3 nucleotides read TGCGCCAGCAGTACCGGGACTAGCGGGGGTTACGAGCAGTACTTC. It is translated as CASSTGTSGGYEQYF.

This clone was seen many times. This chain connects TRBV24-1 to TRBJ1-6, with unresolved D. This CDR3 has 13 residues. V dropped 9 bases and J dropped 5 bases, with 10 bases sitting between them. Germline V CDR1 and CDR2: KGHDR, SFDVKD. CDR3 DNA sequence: TGTGCCACCTCCTCAGGAAATAATTCACCCCTCCACTTT. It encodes CATSSGNNSPLHF.

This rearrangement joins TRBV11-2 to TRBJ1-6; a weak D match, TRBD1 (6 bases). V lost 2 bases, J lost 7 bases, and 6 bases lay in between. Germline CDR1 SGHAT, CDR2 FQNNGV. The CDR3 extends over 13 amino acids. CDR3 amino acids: CASSLTGNSPLHF. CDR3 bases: TGTGCCAGCAGCTTAACAGGGAATTCACCCCTCCACTTT.

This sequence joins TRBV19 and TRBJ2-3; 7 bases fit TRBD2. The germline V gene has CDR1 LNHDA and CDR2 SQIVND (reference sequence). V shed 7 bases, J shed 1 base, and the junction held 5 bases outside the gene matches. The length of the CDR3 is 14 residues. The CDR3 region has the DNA TGTGCCAGTACGAGCGGGGAGGGCACAGATACGCAGTATTTT. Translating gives CASTSGEGTDTQYF.

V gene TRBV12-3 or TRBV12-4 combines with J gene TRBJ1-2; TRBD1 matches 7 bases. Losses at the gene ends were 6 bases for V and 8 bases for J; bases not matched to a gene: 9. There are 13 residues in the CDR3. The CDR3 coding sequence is TGTGCCAGCAGCCGTCAGGGGGAGTGGGGCTACACCTTC. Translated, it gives CASSRQGEWGYTF.

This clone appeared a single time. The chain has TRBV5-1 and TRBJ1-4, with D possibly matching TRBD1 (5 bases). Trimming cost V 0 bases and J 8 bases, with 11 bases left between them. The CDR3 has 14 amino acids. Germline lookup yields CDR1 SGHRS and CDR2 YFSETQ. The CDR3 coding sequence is TGCGCCAGCAGCTTGGGACAGCCCAGGGAAAAACTGTTTTTT. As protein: CASSLGQPREKLFF.

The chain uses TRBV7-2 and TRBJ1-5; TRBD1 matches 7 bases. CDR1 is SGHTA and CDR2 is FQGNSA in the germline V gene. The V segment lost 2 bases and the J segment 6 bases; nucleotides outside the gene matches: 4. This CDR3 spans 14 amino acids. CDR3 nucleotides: TGTGCCAGCAGCTTACAGGGGGAATTTCAGCCCCAGCATTTT. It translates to CASSLQGEFQPQHF.

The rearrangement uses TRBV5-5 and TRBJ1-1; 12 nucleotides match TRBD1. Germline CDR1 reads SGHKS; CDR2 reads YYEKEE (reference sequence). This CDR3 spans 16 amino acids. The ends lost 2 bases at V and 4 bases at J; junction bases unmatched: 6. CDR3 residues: CASSFPRGQGATEAFF. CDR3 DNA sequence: TGTGCCAGCAGCTTTCCCAGGGGACAGGGGGCCACTGAAGCTTTCTTT.

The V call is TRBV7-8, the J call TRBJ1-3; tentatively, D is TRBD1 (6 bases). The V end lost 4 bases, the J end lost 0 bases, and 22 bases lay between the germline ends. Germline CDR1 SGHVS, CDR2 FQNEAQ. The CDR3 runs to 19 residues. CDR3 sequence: CASSSRTLGGSLSGNTIYF. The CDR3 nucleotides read TGTGCCAGCAGCTCCCGGACCCTAGGGGGATCCCTCTCTGGAAACACCATATATTTT.

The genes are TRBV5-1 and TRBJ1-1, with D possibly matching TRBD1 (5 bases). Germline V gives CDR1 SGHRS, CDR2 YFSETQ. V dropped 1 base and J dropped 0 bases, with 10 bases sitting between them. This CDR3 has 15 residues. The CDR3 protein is CASSLSPGMNTEAFF. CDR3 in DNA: TGCGCCAGCAGCTTGAGTCCAGGGATGAACACTGAAGCTTTCTTT. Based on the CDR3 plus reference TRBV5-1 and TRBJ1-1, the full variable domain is KAGVTQTPRYLIKTRGQQVTLSCSPISGHRSVSWYQQTPGQGLQFLFEYFSETQRNKGNFPGRFSGRQFSNSRSEMNVSTLELGDSALYLCASSLSPGMNTEAFFGQGTRLTVV.

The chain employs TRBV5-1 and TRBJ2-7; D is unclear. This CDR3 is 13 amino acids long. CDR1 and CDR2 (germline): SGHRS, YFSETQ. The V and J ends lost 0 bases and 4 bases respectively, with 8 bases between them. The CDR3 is CASSLDRRYEQYF. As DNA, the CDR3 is TGCGCCAGCAGCTTGGATAGGCGGTACGAGCAGTACTTC.

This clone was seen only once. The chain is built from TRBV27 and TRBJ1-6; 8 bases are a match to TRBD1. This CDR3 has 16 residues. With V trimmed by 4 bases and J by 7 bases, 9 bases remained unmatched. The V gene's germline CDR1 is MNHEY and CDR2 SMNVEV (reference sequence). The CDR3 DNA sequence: TGTGCCAGCAGTTCAAAAGTTAGGACAGGGAATTCACCCCTCCACTTT. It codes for CASSSKVRTGNSPLHF.

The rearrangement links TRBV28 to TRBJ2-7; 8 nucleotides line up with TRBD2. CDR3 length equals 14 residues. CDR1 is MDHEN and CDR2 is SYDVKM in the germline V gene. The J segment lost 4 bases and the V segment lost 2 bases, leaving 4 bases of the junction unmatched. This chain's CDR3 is CASSLGTSFYEQYF. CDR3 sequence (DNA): TGTGCCAGCAGTTTAGGGACTAGTTTTTACGAGCAGTACTTC.

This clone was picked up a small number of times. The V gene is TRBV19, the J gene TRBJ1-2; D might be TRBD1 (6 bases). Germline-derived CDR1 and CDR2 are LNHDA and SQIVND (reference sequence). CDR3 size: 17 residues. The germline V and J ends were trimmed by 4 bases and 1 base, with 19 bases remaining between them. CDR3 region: CASSREPGQVLNYGYTF. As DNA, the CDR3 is TGTGCCAGTAGTAGGGAGCCGGGACAAGTACTTAACTATGGCTACACCTTC.

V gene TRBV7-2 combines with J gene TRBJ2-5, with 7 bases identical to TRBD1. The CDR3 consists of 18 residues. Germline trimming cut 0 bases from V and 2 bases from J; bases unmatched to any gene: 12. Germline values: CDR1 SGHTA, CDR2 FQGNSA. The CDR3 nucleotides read TGTGCCAGCAGCTTAGCGCCCTCCTGGGGACAGTCACAAGAGACCCAGTACTTC. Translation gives CASSLAPSWGQSQETQYF.

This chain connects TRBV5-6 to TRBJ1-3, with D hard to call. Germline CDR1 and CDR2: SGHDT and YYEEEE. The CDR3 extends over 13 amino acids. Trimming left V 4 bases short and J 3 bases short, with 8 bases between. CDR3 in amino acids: CASSEESGNTIYF. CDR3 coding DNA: TGTGCCAGCAGCGAGGAAAGTGGAAACACCATATATTTT.

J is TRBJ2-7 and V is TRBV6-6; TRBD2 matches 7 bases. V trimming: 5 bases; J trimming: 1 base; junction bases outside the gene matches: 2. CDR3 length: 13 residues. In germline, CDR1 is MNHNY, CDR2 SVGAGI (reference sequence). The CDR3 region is CASSPGGSYEQYF. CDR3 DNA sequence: TGTGCCAGCAGTCCGGGGGGATCCTACGAGCAGTACTTC.

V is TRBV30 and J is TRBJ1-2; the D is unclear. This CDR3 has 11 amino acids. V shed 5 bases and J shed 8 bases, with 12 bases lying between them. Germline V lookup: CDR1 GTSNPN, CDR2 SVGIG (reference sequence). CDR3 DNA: TGTGCCTGGGGCCGAGGAGGCGGCTACACCTTC. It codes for CAWGRGGGYTF.

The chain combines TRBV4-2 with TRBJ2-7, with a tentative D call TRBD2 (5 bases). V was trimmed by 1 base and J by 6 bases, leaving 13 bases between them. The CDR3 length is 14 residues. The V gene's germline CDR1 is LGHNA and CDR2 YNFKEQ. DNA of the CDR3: TGTGCCAGCAGCCAAGGTATCGGGGAAGGCGAGCAGTACTTC. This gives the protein CASSQGIGEGEQYF.

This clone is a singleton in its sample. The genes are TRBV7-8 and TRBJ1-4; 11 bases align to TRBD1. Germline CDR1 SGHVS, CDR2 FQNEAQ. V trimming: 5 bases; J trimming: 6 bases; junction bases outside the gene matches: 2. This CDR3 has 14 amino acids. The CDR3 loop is CASSRTGGDEKLFF. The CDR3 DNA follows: TGTGCCAGCAGCAGGACAGGGGGCGATGAAAAACTGTTTTTT.

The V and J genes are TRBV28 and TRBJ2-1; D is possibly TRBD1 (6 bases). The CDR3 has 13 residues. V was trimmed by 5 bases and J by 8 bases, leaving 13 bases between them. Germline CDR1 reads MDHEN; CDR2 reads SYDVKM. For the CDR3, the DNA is TGTGCCAGCAGTCAGCAGGGGCTACATGAGCAGTTCTTC. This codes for CASSQQGLHEQFF.

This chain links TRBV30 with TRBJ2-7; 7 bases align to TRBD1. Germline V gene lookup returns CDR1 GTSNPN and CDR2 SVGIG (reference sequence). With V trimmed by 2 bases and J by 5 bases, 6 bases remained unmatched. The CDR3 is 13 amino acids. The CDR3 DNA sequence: TGTGCCTGGAGTTCAGGACAGGCGCACGAGCAGTACTTC. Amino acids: CAWSSGQAHEQYF.

CDR3 in amino acids: CASSPSSGEETQYF. Here the CDR3 DNA reads TGTGCCAGCAGCCCTTCTAGCGGCGAAGAGACCCAGTACTTC. V and J are TRBV5-4 and TRBJ2-5; 7 bases are a match to TRBD2. CDR1 and CDR2 from the germline V gene are SGHNT and YYREEE (reference sequence). This CDR3 is built from 14 residues. J was trimmed by 3 bases and V by 4 bases; bases with no gene match: 6.

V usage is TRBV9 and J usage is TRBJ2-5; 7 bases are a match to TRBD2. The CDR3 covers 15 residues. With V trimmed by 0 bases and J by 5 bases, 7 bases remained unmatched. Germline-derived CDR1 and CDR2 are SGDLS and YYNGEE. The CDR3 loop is CASSVVPAGMETQYF. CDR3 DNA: TGTGCCAGCAGCGTAGTTCCAGCGGGGATGGAGACCCAGTACTTC. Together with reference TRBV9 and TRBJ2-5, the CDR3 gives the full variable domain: DSGVTQTPKHLITATGQRVTLRCSPRSGDLSVYWYQQSLDQGLQFLIQYYNGEERAKGNILERFSAQQFPDLHSELNLSSLELGDSALYFCASSVVPAGMETQYFGPGTRLLVL.